What follows are 10 T cell receptor beta chains derived from one specimen sequenced in a study of shared clonotypes between healthy human individuals. TCRdb keeps only in-frame clones here, not all; method: immunoSEQ multiplex PCR. The data hold about 1.1 million clones, with about 80% observed a single time. Sequencing was carried out using memory CD4+ T cells from PBMCs. The subset denotes: CD45RA-negative fraction. The origin of the receptors is a man younger than 35 in good health. Some clones in this sample may be carry-over from other donors' samples.

The V and J genes are TRBV4-1 and TRBJ1-4, with a possible D match to TRBD1 (6 bases). Germline-derived CDR1 and CDR2 are MGHRA and YSYEKL. Trimming shortened V by 4 bases and J by 1 base, and 13 bases separated the two germline ends. This CDR3 contains 16 residues. CDR3 DNA: TGCGCCAGCAGCCGGCGAGGGGGGGAAACTAATGAAAAACTGTTTTTT. Amino acid sequence: CASSRRGGETNEKLFF.

The chain employs TRBV27 and TRBJ1-2; maybe TRBD1 (6 bases). V gave up 5 bases and J gave up 0 bases, with 19 bases separating them. Looked up from germline, CDR1 is MNHEY and CDR2 is SMNVEV (reference sequence). The CDR3 runs 17 residues. The CDR3 DNA is TGTGCCAGCAGTGCGCGATTCAGGGGAAGGGCTAACTATGGCTACACCTTC. Amino acid sequence: CASSARFRGRANYGYTF.

V usage is TRBV28 and J usage is TRBJ1-5; D might be TRBD1 (6 bases). Trimming cost V 6 bases and J 6 bases, with 18 bases left between them. CDR3 size: 15 residues. The germline gives CDR1 MDHEN, CDR2 SYDVKM. CDR3 nucleotides: TGTGCCAGCAGCCCTAGTTGGGGGCAGGGTCAGCCCCAGCATTTT. Its translation: CASSPSWGQGQPQHF.

V is TRBV10-3 and J is TRBJ2-2; 9 bases match TRBD1. The germline V gene encodes CDR1 ENHRY and CDR2 SYGVKD. The CDR3 runs to 15 residues. Trimming at V came to 6 bases and at J to 2 bases, leaving 4 bases not matched to a gene. The CDR3 DNA sequence: TGTGCCATCAGCGGGGACAGGGCTAACACCGGGGAGCTGTTTTTT. It codes for CAISGDRANTGELFF.

This clone was found many times. The V call is TRBV6-1, the J call TRBJ2-7; D is undetermined. The CDR3 is 11 amino acids. Germline-derived CDR1 and CDR2 are MNHNS and SASEGT. Trimming took 8 bases from V and 3 from J, leaving 8 bases between them. CDR3 in amino acids: CASGDFYEQYF. The CDR3 DNA is TGTGCCAGCGGAGACTTCTACGAGCAGTACTTC.

This clone was observed a single time. The chain recombines TRBV9 with TRBJ2-5, with 14 nucleotides matching TRBD2. CDR1 and CDR2 from the germline V gene are SGDLS and YYNGEE. V lost 0 bases to trimming and J lost 2 bases; unmatched junction nucleotides: 0. This CDR3 is 16 amino acids long. The CDR3 region has the DNA TGTGCCAGCAGCGTAGGGACTAGCGGGGGGCAAGAGACCCAGTACTTC. Protein: CASSVGTSGGQETQYF.

This chain connects TRBV11-2 to TRBJ2-7; no reliable D call. Germline V gene lookup returns CDR1 SGHAT and CDR2 FQNNGV. This CDR3 comprises 14 residues. The germline V and J ends were trimmed by 4 bases and 4 bases, with 14 bases remaining between them. CDR3: CASSSFTGAYEQYF. In DNA form, the CDR3 reads TGTGCCAGCAGCTCATTCACGGGCGCTTACGAGCAGTACTTC.

This chain connects TRBV6-1 to TRBJ1-1; 8 bases line up with TRBD1. V lost 5 bases to trimming and J lost 3 bases; unmatched junction nucleotides: 5. The CDR3 is made up of 14 amino acids. The germline gives CDR1 MNHNS, CDR2 SASEGT. The CDR3 region is CASSWTGRDTEAFF. As DNA, the CDR3 is TGTGCCAGCAGTTGGACAGGGAGGGACACTGAAGCTTTCTTT.

The rearrangement joins TRBV29-1 to TRBJ2-7, with TRBD1 identical over 10 bases. Germline lookup yields CDR1 SQVTM and CDR2 ANQGSEA. The CDR3 has 13 amino acids. V was pared by 7 bases and J by 5 bases, with 8 bases of the junction left unmatched. The CDR3 here is CSAFRTGGNEQYF. CDR3 nucleotide sequence: TGCAGCGCCTTCAGGACAGGGGGAAACGAGCAGTACTTC.

The chain combines TRBV10-3 with TRBJ1-1, with unresolved D. This CDR3 region has 11 residues. The ends were cut back, 6 bases at V and 3 bases at J, with 5 bases in the middle. Looked up from germline, CDR1 is ENHRY and CDR2 is SYGVKD. CDR3 DNA sequence: TGTGCCATCAGAAAGGACACTGAAGCTTTCTTT. It codes for CAIRKDTEAFF.